Below are 10 T cell receptor beta chains sequenced from a single sample in a study of blood T cell repertoires in COVID-19 (dated by TCRdb to 2020 to 2021). The library was made by the immunoSEQ multiplex PCR assay. Not all clones reach the TCRdb copy of this immuneACCESS table, which keeps in-frame sequences only. Checked studies attribute under half of the gap to unresolved V genes and leave the rest unexplained. The sample table shows approximately 210,000 clones, and just over 90% are seen once. Around 1.2% of the sample lies in the top ten. The sequencing sample was made of peripheral blood. These receptors were collected from a man aged 25-45 years with acute or convalescent COVID-19.

The chain carries TRBV7-8 and TRBJ1-4, with a possible D match to TRBD1 (5 bases). V dropped 1 base and J dropped 0 bases, with 15 bases sitting between them. Germline V gene sequence: CDR1 SGHVS, CDR2 FQNEAQ. The CDR3 runs 18 residues. The CDR3 DNA is TGTGCCAGCAGCTTAGGAGCTGGGAGGGGCGCAACTAATGAAAAACTGTTTTTT. This translates into CASSLGAGRGATNEKLFF.

The V call is TRBV15, the J call TRBJ2-2; D not resolved. Germline CDR1 LNHNV, CDR2 YYDKDF (reference sequence). V lost 1 base and J lost 7, with 16 bases in between. CDR3 size: 16 residues. The CDR3, as DNA: TGTGCCACCAGCAGAGTTGGAAATCGACACCTCGGGGAGCTGTTTTTT. This translates into CATSRVGNRHLGELFF.

This clone was picked up one time. The chain couples TRBV27 to TRBJ2-2; no firm D call. Germline CDR1 MNHEY, CDR2 SMNVEV (reference sequence). Trimming cost V 1 base and J 7 bases, with 13 bases left between them. The CDR3 is made up of 15 amino acids. CDR3 bases: TGTGCCAGCAGTTTATGGGCGCGCTATAACGGGGAGCTGTTTTTT. Protein: CASSLWARYNGELFF.

This sequence joins TRBV4-1 and TRBJ2-5; D uncertain. Germline V lookup: CDR1 MGHRA, CDR2 YSYEKL. V was cut by 0 bases and J by 3 bases, with 20 bases left in between. The CDR3 extends over 18 amino acids. The CDR3 bases are TGCGCCAGCAGCCAAGACACCGGGTCCGGCCGCGCAAAAGAGACCCAGTACTTC. The encoded protein is CASSQDTGSGRAKETQYF.

This clone has just a few counts. V usage is TRBV10-2 and J usage is TRBJ1-1; 8 bases map to TRBD1. The length of the CDR3 is 13 residues. Germline CDR1 WSHSY, CDR2 SAAADI. Losses at the gene ends were 8 bases for V and 7 bases for J; bases not matched to a gene: 9. The CDR3 nucleotides read TGCGCCAGCGGGAGGGACAGGACGGTTGAAGCTTTCTTT. It translates to CASGRDRTVEAFF.

This clone was seen a few times. The rearrangement joins TRBV20-1 to TRBJ1-2; 8 positions agree with TRBD1. V lost 6 bases, J lost 5 bases, and 2 bases stayed unmatched. The germline CDR1 and CDR2 sequences are DFQATT and SNEGSKA (reference sequence). The CDR3 is 11 amino acids. CDR3 DNA: TGCAGTGCCCGACAGGGGTATGGCTACACCTTC. It encodes CSARQGYGYTF.

V usage is TRBV20-1 and J usage is TRBJ1-1; D is unresolved. This CDR3 is 14 amino acids long. Germline V gives CDR1 DFQATT, CDR2 SNEGSKA (reference sequence). Trimming took 3 bases from V and 1 from J, leaving 12 bases between them. CDR3 bases: TGCAGTGCTAGTCCCTCAGGTACGAACACTGAAGCTTTCTTT. Translation: CSASPSGTNTEAFF.

The chain joins TRBV28 to TRBJ1-2; D may be TRBD1 (5 bases). CDR3 length equals 12 residues. The germline V and J ends were trimmed by 4 bases and 3 bases, with 6 bases remaining between them. Germline V gene sequence: CDR1 MDHEN, CDR2 SYDVKM. In DNA, the CDR3 is TGTGCCAGCAGTTCAGGGTACTATGGCTACACCTTC. Translation: CASSSGYYGYTF.

The chain carries TRBV5-1 and TRBJ2-7, with 8 bases fitting TRBD1. CDR3 length: 14 residues. V shed 5 bases and J 2 bases; nucleotides not matched to a gene: 6. Germline CDR1 SGHRS, CDR2 YFSETQ. This CDR3 reads CASSTTGATYEQYF. The CDR3 DNA follows: TGCGCCAGCAGTACGACAGGGGCCACCTACGAGCAGTACTTC.

The V call is TRBV7-9, the J call TRBJ2-7; weak D call: TRBD2 (6 bases). V lost 6 bases and J 2 bases, leaving 11 bases between the germline ends. The CDR3 spans 13 residues. The germline V gene encodes CDR1 SEHNR and CDR2 FQNEAQ (reference sequence). The CDR3 region has the DNA TGTGCCAGCAGGAATGGACTAACCTACGAGCAGTACTTC. Protein: CASRNGLTYEQYF.